Listed below are T cell receptor beta chains from one sample, sequenced in a study of T cell changes during pregnancy in multiple sclerosis. Profiling relied on immunoSEQ multiplex PCR, and the TCRdb table lists in-frame clones only, not all of them. The table lists around 83,000 clones, around nine tenths of them singletons. Sample: CD4+ T cells from peripheral blood mononuclear cells, taken in the second trimester of pregnancy. All receptors come from a female donor with multiple sclerosis, enrolled in a pregnancy study. Both conserved end residues are part of each CDR3.

v_gene	j_gene	CDR3aa
TRBV27	TRBJ2-7	CASSRGKRYEQYF
TRBV13	TRBJ1-1	CASSSQGASNTEAFF
TRBV11-2	TRBJ1-2	CASSPSQGINYGYTF
TRBV6-5	TRBJ2-7	CASSYKTGGREQYF
TRBV5-1	TRBJ2-1	CASSLGLAGYNEQFF
TRBV21-1	TRBJ1-2	CASPVRVRGYTF
TRBV30	TRBJ1-6	CAWSVSGTTNNSPLHF
TRBV10-3	TRBJ1-2	CAISGSTSNYGYTF
TRBV9	TRBJ1-2	CASSAGVTYGYTF
TRBV11-2	TRBJ1-2	CASSLSIPRDGYTF
TRBV29-1	TRBJ2-2	CSVGDTGELFF
TRBV5-1	TRBJ1-1	CASSRGQGEISAEAFF
TRBV6-1	TRBJ2-3	CASSSSGRYTDTQYF
TRBV18	TRBJ2-3	CASSPPSGAGTDTQYF
TRBV6-5	TRBJ1-1	CASKLDRVSEAFF
TRBV6-5	TRBJ2-1	CASRKGLAGAQFF
TRBV6-1	TRBJ1-5	CASSEQGGNQPQHF
TRBV9	TRBJ2-7	CASSVEVGYPYEQYF
TRBV19	TRBJ2-2	CASSDPGALAGDQTGELFF
TRBV5-1	TRBJ2-7	CASSPSDWDRIYEQYF
TRBV7-6	TRBJ2-5	CASSLGLAVSRWEETQYF
TRBV9	TRBJ2-1	CASSVAGSGYNEQFF
TRBV2	TRBJ2-7	CASIYGLTAGGTQEQYF
TRBV29-1	TRBJ2-7	CSVESEAYEQYF
TRBV7-9	TRBJ1-1	CASSSPAGRTEAFF
TRBV28	TRBJ2-1	CASSLATGATAYNEQFF
TRBV7-8	TRBJ1-2	CASSTKRVLNYGYTF
TRBV28	TRBJ2-3	CASSLPSGTDTQYF
TRBV6-5	TRBJ2-2	CASRTGVVGELFF
TRBV19	TRBJ1-2	CASSTVQGRSYGYTF
TRBV7-2	TRBJ2-1	CASSVEGSGRASNEQFF
TRBV18	TRBJ1-1	CASSLLLAPTMNTEAFF
TRBV27	TRBJ2-2	CASTFTGTSGSGELFF
TRBV6-1	TRBJ1-5	CASSVPDRVKTQHF
TRBV18	TRBJ1-1	CASSPPVTMGTGMNTEAFF
TRBV6-6	TRBJ2-7	CASRPSGQGITYEQYF